The 6 T cell receptor beta chains below come from one sample, sequenced in a study of beta chain features in type 1 diabetes. Expressed TCRB transcripts were sequenced after all isolated RNA was converted to cDNA. This table comes from immunoSEQ multiplex PCR, and its TCRdb copy is limited to in-frame clones, with some not included. This repertoire shows roughly 42,000 clones, 50% found once; its top ten account for roughly 0.27%. The sequenced material came from stem cell memory CD4+ T cells from blood. The receptors come from a woman aged 25-40 years in good health.

This clone appeared a few times. The chain joins TRBV23-1 to TRBJ2-1; D is possibly TRBD2 (7 bases). TRBV23-1 is an open reading frame whose function is uncertain. Trimming left V 4 bases short and J 4 bases short, with 14 bases between. The CDR3 contains 15 residues. CDR3 sequence: CASSPGAGAYNEQFF. The DNA for the CDR3 is TGCGCCAGCAGTCCAGGGGCGGGAGCTTACAATGAGCAGTTCTTC.

This clone has more than one count but fewer than ten. CDR3 DNA: TGTGCCAGCAGCCCGAGTACTAGCGGGCGCACCGGGGAGCTGTTTTTT. Amino acid sequence: CASSPSTSGRTGELFF. The V and J genes are TRBV7-2 and TRBJ2-2, with 9 positions matching TRBD2. V lost 5 bases to trimming and J lost 4 bases; unmatched junction nucleotides: 8. Germline CDR1 and CDR2: SGHTA and FQGNSA. The CDR3 has 16 amino acids.

The chain has TRBV29-1 and TRBJ2-1; 11 nucleotides agree with TRBD2. Trimming at V came to 0 bases and at J to 6 bases, leaving 7 bases not matched to a gene. Germline CDR1 is SQVTM and CDR2 is ANQGSEA. The length of the CDR3 is 16 residues. CDR3 sequence: CSVEDPLAGALNEQFF. For the CDR3, the DNA is TGCAGCGTTGAAGACCCACTAGCGGGAGCCCTCAATGAGCAGTTCTTC.

This chain joins TRBV11-2 and TRBJ2-3; TRBD2 matches at 14 bases. The CDR3 loop spans 19 amino acids. With 0 bases clipped from V and 6 bases from J, the junction kept 11 bases outside the gene matches. CDR1 and CDR2 from the germline V gene are SGHAT and FQNNGV. The CDR3 DNA is TGTGCCAGCAGCTTAGATCGGGAGGGACTAGCGGGAGACTTGGATACGCAGTATTTT. Its translation is CASSLDREGLAGDLDTQYF.

V and J are TRBV2 and TRBJ2-1; 7 bases are a match to TRBD2. The CDR3 length is 16 residues. Germline CDR1 is SNHLY and CDR2 is FYNNEI. The ends lost 6 bases at V and 1 base at J; junction bases unmatched: 9. The CDR3 DNA reads TGTGCCAGCAGCGCCAGCTGGGGGGGGTCCTACAATGAGCAGTTCTTC. Its translation is CASSASWGGSYNEQFF.

The gene calls are TRBV7-2 and TRBJ1-1; D is perhaps TRBD1 (6 bases). The ends were cut back, 4 bases at V and 7 bases at J, with 16 bases in the middle. CDR1 is SGHTA and CDR2 is FQGNSA in the germline V gene. The CDR3 is 14 residues long. CDR3 nucleotide sequence: TGTGCCAGCAGCTCCCTGGGGGGGGCTGGTGAAGCTTTCTTT. Translating it yields CASSSLGGAGEAFF.